These T cell receptor beta chains were read from a single sample in a study of T cell repertoires in cytomegalovirus infection. TCRdb independently ran MiXCR on the reads; one entry per CDR3 protein. The table lists fewer than 350,000 distinct CDR3 sequences, under 20% of them singletons, with about 12% in the top ten. Input material: PBMCs. These receptors were taken from a human donor in good health (CMV status not recorded). Some clones in this sample may be carry-over from other donors' samples. The CDR3 runs from the conserved cysteine through the conserved F or W. D genes are given only for firm matches. Rows give clone size only sometimes, using once, few, many, or a class for an expanded clone.

- | TRBJ2-1 | - | TRBV29-1 | TGCAGCGTATTAACGATCCTCGAGGGCCATGAGCAGTTCTTC | CSVLTILEGHEQFF
many | TRBJ2-3 | - | TRBV12-3/TRBV12-4 | TGTGCCAGCAGTTTTATGTCTTGGGCAGATACGCAGTATTTT | CASSFMSWADTQYF
few | TRBJ1-5 | TRBD1 | TRBV5-4 | TGTGCCAGCAGCGCCGCCCCTGGACAGGCCCAGCCCCAGCATTTT | CASSAAPGQAQPQHF
- | TRBJ2-3 | TRBD1 | TRBV20-1 | TGCAGTGCTAGAGAGGCAGGGGGAGATACGCAGTATTTT | CSAREAGGDTQYF
- | TRBJ1-2 | - | TRBV28 | TGTGCCAGTCTGGGGGGCCCCAACTATGGCTACACCTTC | CASLGGPNYGYTF
few | TRBJ1-5 | - | TRBV2 | TGTGCCAGCAGTGATCGCCTGGGGAGCAATCAGCCCCAGCATTTT | CASSDRLGSNQPQHF
many | TRBJ1-4 | TRBD1 | TRBV7-9 | TGTGCCAGCAGCGAGATGGGACAGGGGCGTGAAAAACTGTTTTTT | CASSEMGQGREKLFF
- | TRBJ1-5 | - | TRBV28 | TGTGCCAGCACCATGGGGGGGGATGCACCCCAGCATTTT | CASTMGGDAPQHF
many | TRBJ1-2 | TRBD1 | TRBV7-2 | TGTGCCAGCAGCTTAGCGCGGGACAGGGCTGGCTACACCTTC | CASSLARDRAGYTF
few | TRBJ1-2 | - | TRBV4-2 | TGTGCCAGCAGCCAAGATCACGGTGGGGCTAACTATGGCTACACCTTC | CASSQDHGGANYGYTF
many | TRBJ2-7 | TRBD1 | TRBV6-5 | TGTGCCAGCAGTGGGACAGTCAGCTCCTACGAGCAGTACTTC | CASSGTVSSYEQYF
few | TRBJ2-3 | - | TRBV20-1 | TGCAGTGCAGGCTGGGGGGGCACGGATACGCAGTATTTT | CSAGWGGTDTQYF
many | TRBJ2-5 | TRBD2 | TRBV7-2 | TGTGCCAGCAGCTTAGCGCCCGCGGGGAGAGGACTAGCGGGGAAAGAGACCCAGTACTTC | CASSLAPAGRGLAGKETQYF
many | TRBJ2-3 | - | TRBV7-2 | TGTGCCAGCAGAAAAGATACGCAGTATTTT | CASRKDTQYF
few | TRBJ2-2 | - | TRBV6-5 | TGTGCCAGCAGTTACTCAGGGGATAGCGGGGAGCTGTTTTTT | CASSYSGDSGELFF
- | TRBJ2-5 | - | TRBV3-1 | TGTGCCAGCAGCCCCGGGACACCAAGACAAGAGACCCAGTACTTC | CASSPGTPRQETQYF
many | TRBJ2-6 | - | TRBV6-1 | TGTGCCAGCAGTCTCTACCGAGAGTACTCTGGGGCCAACGTCCTGACTTTC | CASSLYREYSGANVLTF
- | TRBJ1-4 | - | TRBV20-1 | TGCAGTGCGCCCACCCCCGGCGATGGTGAAAAACTGTTTTTT | CSAPTPGDGEKLFF
few | TRBJ1-1 | - | TRBV19 | TGTGCCAGTAGTATAGATCTCTCTAGGCAGGGCTGGGACACTGAAGCTTTCTTT | CASSIDLSRQGWDTEAFF
- | TRBJ1-2 | TRBD1 | TRBV24-1 | TGTGCCACCAGTGACACTGGACAGGGGGCCTTTTTTTATGGCTACACCTTC | CATSDTGQGAFFYGYTF
few | TRBJ2-7 | - | TRBV5-5 | TGTGCCAGCAGCTTTCGACAGGCCCCCTCCTACGAGCAGTACTTC | CASSFRQAPSYEQYF
few | TRBJ2-7 | - | TRBV18 | TGTGCCAGCTCACCAGCGAACCGAGGGGGTGCCTACGAGCAGTACTTC | CASSPANRGGAYEQYF
many | TRBJ1-2 | - | TRBV7-2 | TGTGCCAGCAGCTTAGACAGAGACTATGGCTACACCTTC | CASSLDRDYGYTF
many | TRBJ2-1 | TRBD2 | TRBV7-2 | TGTGCCAGCAGGCGGGGCGGGGGAAATGAGCAGTTCTTC | CASRRGGGNEQFF
many | TRBJ2-7 | - | TRBV28 | TGTGCCAGCAGCGCCGGGACAATCCCCCCCTACGAGCAGTACTTC | CASSAGTIPPYEQYF
few | TRBJ2-7 | - | TRBV10-3 | TGTGCCATCAGAATCGACAGACTCTCCTACGAGCAGTACTTC | CAIRIDRLSYEQYF